Listed below are T cell receptor beta chains from one sample, sequenced in a study of cytomegalovirus exposure and HLA in healthy donors. Clones were read by immunoSEQ multiplex PCR, and TCRdb kept only the in-frame ones, dropping some. Among about 150,000 clones listed, around 83% were seen once. The source material was PBMCs. All receptors derive from a woman between 18 and 30 years old in good health and CMV-seronegative. CDR3s include the opening cysteine and the closing phenylalanine or tryptophan. Fields, in order: J gene, clone size, D gene, CDR3 length, V gene, CDR3 DNA, CDR3 protein. D genes are given only for firm matches. Some rows mark clone size as missing; the rest say once, few, many or name a class of expanded clone.

TRBJ2-7,NA,NA,14,TRBV7-2,TGTGCCAGCAGTGCCGGGGGACCCCACTACGAGCAGTACTTC,CASSAGGPHYEQYF
TRBJ2-1,few,TRBD1,16,TRBV19,TGTGCCAGTAGTAGGGACAGGGGTTCAATATACAATGAGCAGTTCTTC,CASSRDRGSIYNEQFF
TRBJ1-2,few,NA,15,TRBV18,TGTGCCAGCTCACCGCCGTCAGGACAAAACTATGGCTACACCTTC,CASSPPSGQNYGYTF
TRBJ2-5,NA,NA,10,TRBV19,TGTGCCAGTACTCGGGAGACCCAGTACTTC,CASTRETQYF
TRBJ2-3,NA,TRBD2,16,TRBV29-1,TGCAGCGGGGCAAGGACTAGCGGGATAGGGACAGATACGCAGTATTTT,CSGARTSGIGTDTQYF
TRBJ2-7,once,TRBD1,14,TRBV5-1,TGCGCCAGCAGCTTGGACAGGGGGCTAGGCGAGCAGTACTTC,CASSLDRGLGEQYF
TRBJ2-7,NA,NA,14,TRBV7-9,TGTGCCAGCAGCTTAAGACAGACTTCCTACGAGCAGTACTTC,CASSLRQTSYEQYF
TRBJ2-7,NA,TRBD1,13,TRBV6-5,TGTGCCAGCACCATGACAGGGAGTGACGAGCAGTACTTC,CASTMTGSDEQYF
TRBJ1-3,NA,NA,14,TRBV13,TGTGCCAGCAGCTTCCGGACATCTGGAAACACCATATATTTT,CASSFRTSGNTIYF
TRBJ2-4,NA,TRBD1,14,TRBV2,TGTGCCAGCCTTGGACAGGGGGGCAAAAACATTCAGTACTTC,CASLGQGGKNIQYF
TRBJ1-2,NA,NA,14,TRBV6-5,TGTGCCAGCAGTTACCTTTCAGGGTCCTATGGCTACACCTTC,CASSYLSGSYGYTF
TRBJ1-2,NA,NA,13,TRBV4-3,TGCGCCAGCAGCCGGGAGGGGTTGTCTGGCTACACCTTC,CASSREGLSGYTF
TRBJ1-2,NA,TRBD1,13,TRBV7-9,TGTGCCAGCAGCTTACAGGGGGCTGAGGGCTACACCTTC,CASSLQGAEGYTF
TRBJ2-1,NA,TRBD2,15,TRBV7-2,TGTGCCAGCAGGGGGACTAGCGCCTCCTACAATGAGCAGTTCTTC,CASRGTSASYNEQFF
TRBJ1-2,NA,TRBD1,15,TRBV19,TGTGCCAGTAGAAGAGCAGGGGGCGAAAGCTATGGCTACACCTTC,CASRRAGGESYGYTF
TRBJ2-1,NA,NA,17,TRBV27,TGTGCCAGCGGGTGGCGGGGAGCACTCCCCAGGTACAATGAGCAGTTCTTC,CASGWRGALPRYNEQFF
TRBJ1-1,once,NA,14,TRBV7-8,TGTGCCAGCAGCTTAGCACTGGTCAACACTGAAGCTTTCTTT,CASSLALVNTEAFF
TRBJ1-2,NA,NA,14,TRBV28,TGTGCCAGCAGTTCAGCCGCGGCGGGGTATGGCTACACCTTC,CASSSAAAGYGYTF
TRBJ1-2,NA,NA,14,TRBV29-1,TGCAGCGTTGATCGGTTGGGAGCCTCCGTTCCTCTTACCTTC,CSVDRLGASVPLTF
TRBJ2-2,NA,NA,13,TRBV19,TGTGCCAGTACCCCTTTAAACACCGGGGAGCTGTTTTTT,CASTPLNTGELFF
TRBJ1-2,NA,NA,16,TRBV4-2,TGTGCCAGCAGCCGACTAAGTCGGGGGGGAGGCTATGGCTACACCTTC,CASSRLSRGGGYGYTF
TRBJ2-7,NA,NA,15,TRBV11-2,TGTGCCAGCAGCTACAGTGGCAGGGTTGACTACGAGCAGTACTTC,CASSYSGRVDYEQYF
TRBJ2-1,NA,NA,15,TRBV9,TGTGCCAGCAGCGTAGGACTAGTGGGCCTCAATGAGCAGTTCTTC,CASSVGLVGLNEQFF
TRBJ1-2,NA,TRBD1,12,TRBV7-3,TGTGCCAGCAGCTTGACAGGGCAGGGCTACACCTTC,CASSLTGQGYTF
TRBJ1-3,NA,NA,15,TRBV7-2,TGTGCCAGCAGCTTAGTACGAGGGCCTGGAAACACCATATATTTT,CASSLVRGPGNTIYF
TRBJ2-2,once,NA,14,TRBV6-6,TGTGCCAGCCGACAGGGAGGAGACACCGGGGAGCTGTTTTTT,CASRQGGDTGELFF
TRBJ1-6,NA,NA,16,TRBV19,TGTGCCAGTAGTACGGGCAGGGCGGACTATAATTCACCCCTCCACTTT,CASSTGRADYNSPLHF
TRBJ2-1,NA,NA,13,TRBV29-1,TGCAGCGTTGACCGGAGGGGCTACAATGAGCAGTTCTTC,CSVDRRGYNEQFF
TRBJ2-7,NA,NA,14,TRBV2,TGTGCCAGCAGTTCCCACGGCAGGCCCTACGAGCAGTACTTC,CASSSHGRPYEQYF